This T cell receptor beta chain was documented in a study of blood T cell repertoires in COVID-19. Overall study context: The origin of the acute and convalescent COVID-19 samples was the United States, Italy and Spain. Sources were T cells, B-cell-depleted T cells, or PBMCs; the material itself was cDNA or gDNA.

Per the germline V gene, CDR1 is LGHNA and CDR2 is YNFKEQ. Losses at the gene ends were 4 bases for V and 5 bases for J; bases not matched to a gene: 7. The CDR3 has 15 amino acids. As originally analysed: Reference gene primers were amplified, and this amplification served to estimate nucleated cell counts. Clones were read by immunoSEQ multiplex PCR, and TCRdb kept only the in-frame ones, dropping some. The V and J calls and clone size are taken from that table; D and trimming were inferred from the DNA. There are about 70,000 clones in the sample; around 80% occur only once, and 18% lies in the top ten.

J is TRBJ2-1 and V is TRBV4-2, with 8 bases aligning to TRBD2. This sequence originates from a man aged 70 or older who had recovered from COVID-19. The specimen was peripheral blood. As DNA, the CDR3 is TGTGCCAGCAGCCCTCTAGCGGGCATCGACAATGAGCAGTTCTTC. Protein sequence: CASSPLAGIDNEQFF.